This T cell receptor (beta chain) was recorded in a study of T cell changes during pregnancy in multiple sclerosis. The germline V gene has CDR1 SGHAT and CDR2 FQNNGV. V was shortened by 5 bases and J by 2 bases, with 10 bases between the two germline ends. This CDR3 has 13 residues. Clones were read by immunoSEQ multiplex PCR, and TCRdb kept only the in-frame ones, dropping some. The table includes under 45,000 clones, 70% to 90% detected once. The clonotype was recovered from a female donor with multiple sclerosis, enrolled in a pregnancy study. The sequencing here drew on CD8+ T cells from peripheral blood mononuclear cells, taken in the first trimester of pregnancy. The gene calls are TRBV11-2 and TRBJ2-7; the D gene is possibly TRBD2 (6 bases). The CDR3 here is CASSPAGTYEQYF. The CDR3 DNA is TGTGCCAGCAGCCCCGCGGGAACCTACGAGCAGTACTTC. Filled out from reference TRBV11-2 and TRBJ2-7, the complete variable domain reads EAGVAQSPRYKIIEKRQSVAFWCNPISGHATLYWYQQILGQGPKLLIQFQNNGVVDDSQLPKDRFSAERLKGVDSTLKIQPAKLEDSAVYLCASSPAGTYEQYFGPGTRLTVT.